This is a list of T cell receptor beta chains from one sample in a study of immune evolution from preneoplasia to lung adenocarcinoma. Data came from immunoSEQ multiplex PCR; TCRdb stores just in-frame clones and leaves some out. The sample gives about 5,400 clones, roughly 86% of which show up once; around 3.2% is in the top ten. What was sequenced was FFPE invasive lung adenocarcinoma tissue. The receptors originated from a person aged 45-69 years with lung adenocarcinoma. The CDR3 runs from the conserved cysteine through the conserved F or W. The order of the fields is clone size, D gene, J gene, V gene, CDR3 protein, CDR3 DNA. D genes are given only for firm matches. Not every row has a clone size; where given, it reads once, few, many or a size class.

abundance: NA; d_gene: NA; j_gene: TRBJ2-7; v_gene: TRBV2; CDR3aa: CASRQGRLYEQYF; CDR3nt: TGTGCCAGCCGGCAGGGGCGACTCTACGAGCAGTACTTC
abundance: NA; d_gene: NA; j_gene: TRBJ1-1; v_gene: TRBV28; CDR3aa: CASKLDRYEAFF; CDR3nt: TGTGCCAGCAAACTGGACAGATATGAAGCTTTCTTT
abundance: NA; d_gene: NA; j_gene: TRBJ1-5; v_gene: TRBV2; CDR3aa: CASRFNFNQPQHF; CDR3nt: TGTGCCAGCAGATTCAATTTCAATCAGCCCCAGCATTTT
abundance: NA; d_gene: NA; j_gene: TRBJ1-3; v_gene: TRBV5-6; CDR3aa: CASSSISGNTIYF; CDR3nt: TGTGCCAGCAGCTCCATCTCTGGAAACACCATATATTTT
abundance: NA; d_gene: NA; j_gene: TRBJ2-1; v_gene: TRBV29-1; CDR3aa: CTGLGVREQFF; CDR3nt: TGCACCGGTCTTGGGGTTCGGGAGCAGTTCTTC
abundance: NA; d_gene: NA; j_gene: TRBJ1-2; v_gene: TRBV5-4; CDR3aa: CASSFRGIHYGYTF; CDR3nt: TGTGCCAGCAGCTTTCGTGGCATCCACTATGGCTACACCTTC
abundance: NA; d_gene: TRBD1; j_gene: TRBJ2-7; v_gene: TRBV4-2; CDR3aa: CATQRQGGQGDEQYF; CDR3nt: TGTGCCACTCAGCGCCAGGGGGGACAGGGTGACGAGCAGTACTTC
abundance: NA; d_gene: NA; j_gene: TRBJ2-3; v_gene: TRBV28; CDR3aa: CASSSPTWHTDTQYF; CDR3nt: TGTGCCAGCAGTTCCCCGACGTGGCACACAGATACGCAGTATTTT
abundance: NA; d_gene: NA; j_gene: TRBJ2-5; v_gene: TRBV7-3; CDR3aa: CASSPGPTQETQYF; CDR3nt: TGTGCCAGCAGCCCGGGACCTACCCAAGAGACCCAGTACTTC
abundance: NA; d_gene: NA; j_gene: TRBJ2-3; v_gene: TRBV20-1; CDR3aa: CSARGRDTEF; CDR3nt: TGCAGTGCTAGAGGCCGGGACACCGAGTTT
abundance: once; d_gene: TRBD2; j_gene: TRBJ2-1; v_gene: TRBV28; CDR3aa: CASSKPGLAYNEQFF; CDR3nt: TGTGCCAGCAGTAAGCCGGGACTAGCGTACAATGAGCAGTTCTTC
abundance: NA; d_gene: NA; j_gene: TRBJ2-1; v_gene: TRBV15; CDR3aa: CATSREGAYGVTYNEQFF; CDR3nt: TGTGCCACCAGCAGAGAAGGGGCTTATGGGGTAACCTACAATGAGCAGTTCTTC
abundance: NA; d_gene: NA; j_gene: TRBJ2-7; v_gene: TRBV18; CDR3aa: CASSPRLSSYEQYF; CDR3nt: TGTGCCAGCTCACCCCGGCTTAGCTCCTACGAGCAGTACTTC
abundance: NA; d_gene: NA; j_gene: TRBJ1-1; v_gene: TRBV18; CDR3aa: CASSPREGTEAFF; CDR3nt: TGTGCCAGCTCACCGCGGGAGGGCACTGAAGCTTTCTTT
abundance: NA; d_gene: NA; j_gene: TRBJ1-1; v_gene: TRBV11-2; CDR3aa: CASSFGLNTEAFF; CDR3nt: TGTGCCAGCAGCTTTGGCCTGAACACTGAAGCTTTCTTT
abundance: NA; d_gene: NA; j_gene: TRBJ2-2; v_gene: TRBV4-1; CDR3aa: CASSQNLFTGELFF; CDR3nt: TGCGCCAGCAGCCAAAACCTTTTTACCGGGGAGCTGTTTTTT
abundance: few; d_gene: NA; j_gene: TRBJ2-1; v_gene: TRBV6-1; CDR3aa: CASKDNEQFF; CDR3nt: TGTGCCAGCAAAGACAATGAGCAGTTCTTC
abundance: NA; d_gene: TRBD1; j_gene: TRBJ2-7; v_gene: TRBV6-6; CDR3aa: CASSYGTGEGEQYF; CDR3nt: TGTGCCAGCAGTTACGGGACAGGGGAAGGCGAGCAGTACTTC
abundance: NA; d_gene: NA; j_gene: TRBJ2-7; v_gene: TRBV7-2; CDR3aa: CASSPRFSRHYEQYF; CDR3nt: TGTGCCAGCAGCCCCCGGTTTAGCAGACATTACGAGCAGTACTTC
abundance: NA; d_gene: TRBD1; j_gene: TRBJ1-2; v_gene: TRBV18; CDR3aa: CASSPSRTGEGYTF; CDR3nt: TGTGCCAGCTCACCGTCTCGGACAGGGGAGGGCTACACCTTC